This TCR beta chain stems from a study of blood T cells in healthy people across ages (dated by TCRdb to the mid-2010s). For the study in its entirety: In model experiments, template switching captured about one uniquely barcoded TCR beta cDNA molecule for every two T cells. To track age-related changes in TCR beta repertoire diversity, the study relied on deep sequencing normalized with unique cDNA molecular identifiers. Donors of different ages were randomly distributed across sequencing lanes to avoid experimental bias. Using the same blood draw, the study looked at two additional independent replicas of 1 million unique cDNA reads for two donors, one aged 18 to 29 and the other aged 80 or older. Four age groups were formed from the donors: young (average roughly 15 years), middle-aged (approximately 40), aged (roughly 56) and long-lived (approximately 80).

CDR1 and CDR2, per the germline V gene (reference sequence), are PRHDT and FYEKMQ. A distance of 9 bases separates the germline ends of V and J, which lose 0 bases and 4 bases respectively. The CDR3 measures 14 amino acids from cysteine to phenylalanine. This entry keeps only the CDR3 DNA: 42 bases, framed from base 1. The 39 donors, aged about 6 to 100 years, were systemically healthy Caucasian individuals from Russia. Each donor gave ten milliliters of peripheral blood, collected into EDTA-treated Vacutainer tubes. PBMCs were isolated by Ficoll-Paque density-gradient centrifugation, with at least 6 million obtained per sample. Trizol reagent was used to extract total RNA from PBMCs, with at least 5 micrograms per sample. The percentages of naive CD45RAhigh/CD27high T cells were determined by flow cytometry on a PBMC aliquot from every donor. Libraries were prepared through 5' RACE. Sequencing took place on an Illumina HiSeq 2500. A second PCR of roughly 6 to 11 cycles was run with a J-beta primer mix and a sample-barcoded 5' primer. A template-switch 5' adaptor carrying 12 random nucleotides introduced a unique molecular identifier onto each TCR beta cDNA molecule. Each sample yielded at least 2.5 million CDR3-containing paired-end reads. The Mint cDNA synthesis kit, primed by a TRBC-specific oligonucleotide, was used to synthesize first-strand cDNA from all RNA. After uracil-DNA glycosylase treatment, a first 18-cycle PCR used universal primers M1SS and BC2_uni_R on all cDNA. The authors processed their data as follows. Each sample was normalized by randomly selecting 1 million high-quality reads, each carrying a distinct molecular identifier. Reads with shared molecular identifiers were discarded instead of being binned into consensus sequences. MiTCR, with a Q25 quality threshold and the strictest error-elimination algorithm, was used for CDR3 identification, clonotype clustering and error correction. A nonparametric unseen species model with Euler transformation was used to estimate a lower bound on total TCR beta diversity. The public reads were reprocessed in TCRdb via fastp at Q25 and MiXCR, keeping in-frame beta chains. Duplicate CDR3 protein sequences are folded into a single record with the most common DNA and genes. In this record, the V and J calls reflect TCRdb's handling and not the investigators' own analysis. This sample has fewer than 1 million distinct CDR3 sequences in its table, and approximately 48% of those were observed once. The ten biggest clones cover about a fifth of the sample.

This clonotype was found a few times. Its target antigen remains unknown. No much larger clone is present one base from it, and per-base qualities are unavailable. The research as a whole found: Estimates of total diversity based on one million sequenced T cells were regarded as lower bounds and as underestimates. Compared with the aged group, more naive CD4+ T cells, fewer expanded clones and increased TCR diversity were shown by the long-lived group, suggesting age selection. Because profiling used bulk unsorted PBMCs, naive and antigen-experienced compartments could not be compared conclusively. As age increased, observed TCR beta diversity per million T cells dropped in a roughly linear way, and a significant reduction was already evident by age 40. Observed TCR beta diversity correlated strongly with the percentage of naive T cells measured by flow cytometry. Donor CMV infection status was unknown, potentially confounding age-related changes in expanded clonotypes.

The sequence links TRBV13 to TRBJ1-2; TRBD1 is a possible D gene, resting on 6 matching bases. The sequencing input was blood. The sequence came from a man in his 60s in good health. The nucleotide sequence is TGTGCCAGCAGCTTAGGCCCAGGGGCCTATGGCTACACCTTC. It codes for CASSLGPGAYGYTF.